This T cell receptor beta chain derives from a study of T cell responses to AZD1222 COVID-19 vaccine. Germline V lookup: CDR1 GTSNPN, CDR2 SVGIG (reference sequence). This CDR3 has 14 residues. Deletions cut 0 bases from V and 0 bases from J, with 8 bases between. Some clones are missing from TCRdb's copy, which holds only in-frame ones; the method was immunoSEQ multiplex PCR. The repertoire includes approximately 89,000 clones, about 93% of them detected once, and around a tenth sits in the top ten. Sequencing was performed on peripheral blood, taken 28 days after the second AZD1222 dose. The sequence was obtained from an adult who received the AZD1222 COVID-19 vaccine. The J gene is TRBJ1-1, the V gene TRBV30; D not certain. The CDR3 here is CAWSVSLMNTEAFF. DNA for the CDR3: TGTGCCTGGAGTGTTTCCCTCATGAACACTGAAGCTTTCTTT.